The 3 T cell receptor beta chains given below trace back to one sample, sequenced in a study of cytomegalovirus exposure and HLA in healthy donors. The PCR made use of 60 Vbeta and 13 Jbeta primers. Repertoires were generated with immunoSEQ multiplex PCR, while TCRdb's copy carries only in-frame clones and drops some. The repertoire holds roughly 100,000 clones, with 65% to 80% as singletons. Sequencing was done on a sample of PBMCs. Receptors originate from a woman between 18 and 30 years old in good health and CMV-seropositive.

The chain joins TRBV15 to TRBJ1-1; the D is unclear. The V end was cut by 5 bases, the J end by 4 bases, with 8 bases between. From germline, CDR1 is LNHNV and CDR2 YYDKDF (reference sequence). CDR3 length equals 12 residues. CDR3 region: CATSLSSTEAFF. Written as DNA, the CDR3 is TGTGCCACCAGCCTCAGTTCCACTGAAGCTTTCTTT.

This chain connects TRBV9 to TRBJ2-2; a weak D match, TRBD2 (6 bases). The length of the CDR3 is 15 residues. Trimming removed 0 bases at V and 2 bases at J, with 8 bases between. The germline gives CDR1 SGDLS, CDR2 YYNGEE. CDR3 region: CASSVDGRNTGELFF. The CDR3 coding sequence is TGTGCCAGCAGCGTAGACGGGAGAAACACCGGGGAGCTGTTTTTT.

For the CDR3, the DNA is TGTGCCAGCAGTTCCCGACTAGCGGGGGGGCCCCACGAGCAGTACTTC. Amino acid sequence: CASSSRLAGGPHEQYF. V gene TRBV27 combines with J gene TRBJ2-7, with 14 bases lining up with TRBD2. V lost 4 bases and J lost 5; bases outside the gene matches: 7. From germline, CDR1 is MNHEY and CDR2 SMNVEV (reference sequence). The CDR3 length is 16 residues.